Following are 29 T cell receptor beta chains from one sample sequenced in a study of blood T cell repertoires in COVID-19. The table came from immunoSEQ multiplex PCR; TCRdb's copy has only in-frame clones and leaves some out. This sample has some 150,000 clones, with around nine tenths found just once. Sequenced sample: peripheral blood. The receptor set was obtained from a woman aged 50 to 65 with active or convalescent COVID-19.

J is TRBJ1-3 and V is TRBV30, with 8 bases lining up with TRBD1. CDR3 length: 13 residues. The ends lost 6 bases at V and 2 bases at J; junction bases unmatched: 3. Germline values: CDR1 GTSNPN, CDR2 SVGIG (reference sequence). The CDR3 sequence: CACTGGAGNTIYF. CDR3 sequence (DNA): TGTGCCTGTACAGGGGGTGCTGGAAACACCATATATTTT. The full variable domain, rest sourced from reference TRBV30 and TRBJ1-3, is SQTIHQWPATLVQPVGSPLSLECTVEGTSNPNLYWYRQAAGRGLQLLFYSVGIGQISSEVPQNLSASRPQDRQFILSSKKLLLSDSGFYLCACTGGAGNTIYFGEGSWLTVV.

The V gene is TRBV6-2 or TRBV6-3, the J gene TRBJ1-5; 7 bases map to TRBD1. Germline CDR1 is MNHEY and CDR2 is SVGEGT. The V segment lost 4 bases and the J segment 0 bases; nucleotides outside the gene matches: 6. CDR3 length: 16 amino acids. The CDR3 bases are TGTGCCAGCAGTTGGCGGACAGGAAATAGCAATCAGCCCCAGCATTTT. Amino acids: CASSWRTGNSNQPQHF.

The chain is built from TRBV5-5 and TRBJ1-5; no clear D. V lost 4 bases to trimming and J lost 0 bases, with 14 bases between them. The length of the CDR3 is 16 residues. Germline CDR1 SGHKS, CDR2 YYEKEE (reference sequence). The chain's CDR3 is CASSPAGSYSNQPQHF. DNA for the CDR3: TGTGCCAGCAGCCCGGCGGGCAGCTATAGCAATCAGCCCCAGCATTTT.

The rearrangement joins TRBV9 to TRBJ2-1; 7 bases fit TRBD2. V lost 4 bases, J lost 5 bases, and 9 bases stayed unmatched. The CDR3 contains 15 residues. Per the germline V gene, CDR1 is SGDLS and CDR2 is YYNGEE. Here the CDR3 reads CASSPVQGGNNEQFF. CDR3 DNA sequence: TGTGCCAGCAGCCCCGTGCAGGGAGGGAACAATGAGCAGTTCTTC.

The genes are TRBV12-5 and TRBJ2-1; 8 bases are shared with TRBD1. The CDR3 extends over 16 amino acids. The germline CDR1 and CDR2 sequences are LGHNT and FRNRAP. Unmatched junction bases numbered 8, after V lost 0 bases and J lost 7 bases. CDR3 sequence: CASGLVLGQGYNEQFF. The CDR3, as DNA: TGTGCTAGTGGTTTGGTACTTGGACAGGGCTATAATGAGCAGTTCTTC.

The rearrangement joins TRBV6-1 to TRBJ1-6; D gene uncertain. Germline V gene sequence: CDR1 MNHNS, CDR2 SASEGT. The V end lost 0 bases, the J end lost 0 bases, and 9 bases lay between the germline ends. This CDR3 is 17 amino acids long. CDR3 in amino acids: CASSEAVHLSYNSPLHF. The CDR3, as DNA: TGTGCCAGCAGTGAAGCGGTACATCTCTCCTATAATTCACCCCTCCACTTT.

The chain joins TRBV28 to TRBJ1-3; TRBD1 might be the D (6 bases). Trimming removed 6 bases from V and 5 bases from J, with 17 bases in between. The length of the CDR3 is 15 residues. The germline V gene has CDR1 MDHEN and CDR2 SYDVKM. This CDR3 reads CASRLQGSSRNTIYF. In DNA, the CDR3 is TGTGCCAGCAGGCTACAGGGTAGTTCCCGAAACACCATATATTTT. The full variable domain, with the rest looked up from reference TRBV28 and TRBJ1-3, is DVKVTQSSRYLVKRTGEKVFLECVQDMDHENMFWYRQDPGLGLRLIYFSYDVKMKEKGDIPEGYSVSREKKERFSLILESASTNQTSMYLCASRLQGSSRNTIYFGEGSWLTVV.

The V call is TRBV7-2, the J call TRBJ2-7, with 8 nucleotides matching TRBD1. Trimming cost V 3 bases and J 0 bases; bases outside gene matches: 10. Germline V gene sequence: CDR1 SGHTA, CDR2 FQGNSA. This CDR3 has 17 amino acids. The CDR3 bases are TGTGCCAGCAGCTTGGGCTTCAGGGACAGGAGCTCCTACGAGCAGTACTTC. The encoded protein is CASSLGFRDRSSYEQYF.

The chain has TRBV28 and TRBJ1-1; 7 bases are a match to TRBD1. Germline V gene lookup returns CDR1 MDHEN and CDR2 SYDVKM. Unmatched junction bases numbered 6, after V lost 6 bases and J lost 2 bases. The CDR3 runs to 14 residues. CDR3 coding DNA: TGTGCCAGCAGCCCGGGACAGACCAACACTGAAGCTTTCTTT. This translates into CASSPGQTNTEAFF. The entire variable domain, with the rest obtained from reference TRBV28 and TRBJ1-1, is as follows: DVKVTQSSRYLVKRTGEKVFLECVQDMDHENMFWYRQDPGLGLRLIYFSYDVKMKEKGDIPEGYSVSREKKERFSLILESASTNQTSMYLCASSPGQTNTEAFFGQGTRLTVV.

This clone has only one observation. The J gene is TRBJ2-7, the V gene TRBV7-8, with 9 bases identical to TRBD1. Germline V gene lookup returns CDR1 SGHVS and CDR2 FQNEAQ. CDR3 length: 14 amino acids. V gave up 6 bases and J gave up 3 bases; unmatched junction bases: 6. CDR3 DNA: TGTGCCAGCAGGACGGGACAGGGATTCTACGAGCAGTACTTC. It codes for CASRTGQGFYEQYF.

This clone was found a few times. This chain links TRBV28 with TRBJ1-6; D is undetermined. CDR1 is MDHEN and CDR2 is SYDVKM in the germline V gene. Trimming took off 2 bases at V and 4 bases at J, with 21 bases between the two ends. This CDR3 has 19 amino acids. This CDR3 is CASSLRNLMARRYNSPLHF. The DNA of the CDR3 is TGTGCCAGCAGTTTACGCAACCTGATGGCCAGGCGATATAATTCACCCCTCCACTTT.

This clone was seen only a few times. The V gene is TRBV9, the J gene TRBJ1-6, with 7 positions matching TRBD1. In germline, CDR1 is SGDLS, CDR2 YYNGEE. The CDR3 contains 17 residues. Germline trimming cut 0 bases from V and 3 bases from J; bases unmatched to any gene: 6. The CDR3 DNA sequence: TGTGCCAGCAGCGTAGGGAGGGGGGACAGCTATAATTCACCCCTCCACTTT. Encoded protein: CASSVGRGDSYNSPLHF.

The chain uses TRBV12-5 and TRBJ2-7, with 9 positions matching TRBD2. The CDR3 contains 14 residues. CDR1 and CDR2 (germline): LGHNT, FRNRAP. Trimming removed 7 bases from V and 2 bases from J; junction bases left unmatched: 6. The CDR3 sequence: CASARSGSAYEQYF. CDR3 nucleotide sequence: TGTGCTAGTGCCCGTAGCGGGAGCGCCTACGAGCAGTACTTC.

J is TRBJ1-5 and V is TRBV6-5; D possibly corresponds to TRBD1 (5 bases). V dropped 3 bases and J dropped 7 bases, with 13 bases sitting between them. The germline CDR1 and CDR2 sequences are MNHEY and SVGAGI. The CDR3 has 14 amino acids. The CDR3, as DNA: TGTGCCAGCAGTTATTCTGTGGGGGGGCAGCCCCAGCATTTT. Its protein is CASSYSVGGQPQHF.

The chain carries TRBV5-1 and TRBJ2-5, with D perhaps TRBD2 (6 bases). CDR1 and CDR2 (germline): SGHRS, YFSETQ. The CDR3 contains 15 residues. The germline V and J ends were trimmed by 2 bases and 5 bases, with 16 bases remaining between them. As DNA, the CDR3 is TGCGCCAGCAGCTTCTTAGGCGGGGCAGGTGAGACCCAGTACTTC. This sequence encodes CASSFLGGAGETQYF.

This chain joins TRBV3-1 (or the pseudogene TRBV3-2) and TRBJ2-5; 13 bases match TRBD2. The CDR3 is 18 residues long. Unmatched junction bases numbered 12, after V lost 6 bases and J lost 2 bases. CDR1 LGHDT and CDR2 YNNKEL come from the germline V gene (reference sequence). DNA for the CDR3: TGTGCCAGCAGTCCACTAGCGGGGGGGCTAGTAGATCAAGAGACCCAGTACTTC. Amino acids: CASSPLAGGLVDQETQYF.

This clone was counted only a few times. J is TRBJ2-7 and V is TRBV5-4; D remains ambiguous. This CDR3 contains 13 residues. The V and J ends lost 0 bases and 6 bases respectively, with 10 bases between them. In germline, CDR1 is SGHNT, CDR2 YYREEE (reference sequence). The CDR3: CASSLGALGEQYF. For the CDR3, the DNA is TGTGCCAGCAGCTTGGGAGCCCTAGGCGAGCAGTACTTC.

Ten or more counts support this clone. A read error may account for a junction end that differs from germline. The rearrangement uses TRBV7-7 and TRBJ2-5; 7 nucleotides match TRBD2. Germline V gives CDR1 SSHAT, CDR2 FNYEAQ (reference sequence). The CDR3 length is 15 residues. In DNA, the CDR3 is TGTGCTAGCAGCTTAGCGGCTAGCGGACAAGAGACCCAGTACTTC. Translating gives CASSLAASGQETQYF. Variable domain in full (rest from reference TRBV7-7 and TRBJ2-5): GAGVSQSPRYKVTKRGQDVTLRCDPISSHATLYWYQQALGQGPEFLTYFNYEAQPDKSGLPSDRFSAERPEGSISTLTIQRTEQRDSAMYRCASSLAASGQETQYFGPGTRLLVL.

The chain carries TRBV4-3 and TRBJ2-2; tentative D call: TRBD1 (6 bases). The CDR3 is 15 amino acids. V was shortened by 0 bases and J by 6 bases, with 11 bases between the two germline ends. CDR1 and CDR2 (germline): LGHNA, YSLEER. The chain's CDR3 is CASSQDGRGSGELFF. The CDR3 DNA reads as TGCGCCAGCAGCCAAGATGGCAGGGGTTCCGGGGAGCTGTTTTTT.

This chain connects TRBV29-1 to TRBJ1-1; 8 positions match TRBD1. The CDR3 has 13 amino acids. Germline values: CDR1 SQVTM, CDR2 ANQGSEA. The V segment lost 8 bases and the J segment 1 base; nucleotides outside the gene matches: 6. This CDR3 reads CSSGGTGNTEAFF. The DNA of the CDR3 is TGCAGCTCTGGGGGGACAGGGAACACTGAAGCTTTCTTT.

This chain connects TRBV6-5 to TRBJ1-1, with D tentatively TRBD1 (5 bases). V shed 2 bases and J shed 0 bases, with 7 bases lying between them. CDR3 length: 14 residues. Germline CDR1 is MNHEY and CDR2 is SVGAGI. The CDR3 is CASSYDSLNTEAFF. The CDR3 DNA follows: TGTGCCAGCAGTTACGACAGCCTGAACACTGAAGCTTTCTTT.

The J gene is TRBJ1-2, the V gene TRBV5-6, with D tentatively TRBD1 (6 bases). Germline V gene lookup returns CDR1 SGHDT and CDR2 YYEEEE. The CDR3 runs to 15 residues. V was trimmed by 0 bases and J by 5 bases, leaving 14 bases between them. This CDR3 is CASSLGQAFLYGYTF. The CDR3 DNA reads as TGTGCCAGCAGCTTGGGACAGGCCTTTCTTTATGGCTACACCTTC.

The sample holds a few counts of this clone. CDR3 loop: CASSSRYRDEQYF. The DNA of the CDR3 is TGTGCCAGCAGTTCACGTTACAGGGACGAGCAGTACTTC. The chain links TRBV6-2 or TRBV6-3 to TRBJ2-7; D may be TRBD1 (6 bases). V was trimmed by 4 bases and J by 5 bases, leaving 12 bases between them. The CDR3 contains 13 residues. Germline V gene lookup returns CDR1 MNHEY and CDR2 SVGEGT.

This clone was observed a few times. Here the CDR3 reads CASSVAEGPNTEAFF. In nucleotides, the CDR3 is TGTGCCAGCAGCGTCGCGGAGGGCCCGAACACTGAAGCTTTCTTT. V gene TRBV9 combines with J gene TRBJ1-1, with unresolved D. The V end lost 2 bases, the J end lost 1 base, and 12 bases lay between the germline ends. This CDR3 has 15 amino acids. Germline V gives CDR1 SGDLS, CDR2 YYNGEE.

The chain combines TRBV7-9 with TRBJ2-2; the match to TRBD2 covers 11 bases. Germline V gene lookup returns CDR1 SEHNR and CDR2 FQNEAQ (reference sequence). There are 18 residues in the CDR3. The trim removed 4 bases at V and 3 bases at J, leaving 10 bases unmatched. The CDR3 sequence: CASSSNLGTSGYTGELFF. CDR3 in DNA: TGTGCCAGCAGCTCCAATTTAGGGACTAGCGGATACACCGGGGAGCTGTTTTTT.

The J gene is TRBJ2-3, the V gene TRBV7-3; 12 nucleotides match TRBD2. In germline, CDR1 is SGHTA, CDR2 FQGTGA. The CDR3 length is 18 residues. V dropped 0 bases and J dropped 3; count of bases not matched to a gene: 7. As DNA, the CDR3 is TGTGCCAGCAGCTTAACCCGGCTAGCGGGAGGGCCAACAGATACGCAGTATTTT. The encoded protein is CASSLTRLAGGPTDTQYF.

The CDR3 loop is CASSQDSSDEAFF. The CDR3 DNA follows: TGCGCCAGCAGCCAAGATTCTTCAGATGAAGCTTTCTTT. The chain is built from TRBV4-3 and TRBJ1-1; no clear D gene. CDR3 length: 13 amino acids. CDR1 and CDR2 from the germline V gene are LGHNA and YSLEER. V was cut by 0 bases and J by 7 bases, with 9 bases left in between.

CDR3 sequence: CASSIDGTGDNQPQHF. Here the CDR3 DNA reads TGTGCCAGTAGTATAGATGGGACAGGCGACAATCAGCCCCAGCATTTT. The chain has TRBV19 and TRBJ1-5; TRBD1 agrees at 8 bases. The V and J ends lost 0 bases and 3 bases, in that order; junction bases with no gene match: 4. Germline V gene data show CDR1 as LNHDA and CDR2 as SQIVND (reference sequence). The CDR3 loop spans 16 amino acids.

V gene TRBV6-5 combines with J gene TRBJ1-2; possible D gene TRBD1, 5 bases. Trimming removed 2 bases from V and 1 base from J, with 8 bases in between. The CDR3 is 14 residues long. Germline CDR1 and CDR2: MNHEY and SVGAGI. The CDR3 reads CASSYGQGNYGYTF. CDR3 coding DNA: TGTGCCAGCAGTTACGGGCAGGGTAACTATGGCTACACCTTC.